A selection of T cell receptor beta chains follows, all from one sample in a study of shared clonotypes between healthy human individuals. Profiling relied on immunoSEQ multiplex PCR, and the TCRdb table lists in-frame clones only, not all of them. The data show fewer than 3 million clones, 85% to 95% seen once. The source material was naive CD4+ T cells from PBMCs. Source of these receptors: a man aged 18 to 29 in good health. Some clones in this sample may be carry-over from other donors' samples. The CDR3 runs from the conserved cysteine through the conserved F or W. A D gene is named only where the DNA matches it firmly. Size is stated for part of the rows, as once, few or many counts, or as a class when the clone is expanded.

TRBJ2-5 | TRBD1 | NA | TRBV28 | CASGLQGVKTQYF | TGTGCCAGCGGACTTCAGGGGGTTAAGACCCAGTACTTC
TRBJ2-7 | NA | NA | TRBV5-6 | CASSGSSFSSYEQYF | TGTGCCAGCAGCGGTTCATCGTTCAGCTCCTACGAGCAGTACTTC
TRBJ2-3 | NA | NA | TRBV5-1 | CASSLEGRPGDTQYF | TGCGCCAGCAGCTTGGAGGGCCGTCCCGGAGATACGCAGTATTTT
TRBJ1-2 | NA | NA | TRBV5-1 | CASSLGGTGANYGYTF | TGCGCCAGCAGCTTGGGCGGGACGGGGGCTAACTATGGCTACACCTTC
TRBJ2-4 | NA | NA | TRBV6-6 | CATSDSPLAKNIQYF | TGTGCCACCTCAGACAGTCCCCTAGCCAAAAACATTCAGTACTTC
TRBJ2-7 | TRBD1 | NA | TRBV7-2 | CASSPTGTGNHEQYF | TGTGCCAGCAGCCCCACCGGGACAGGGAACCACGAGCAGTACTTC
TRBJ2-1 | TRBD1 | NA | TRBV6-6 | CASSKRSGTGHNEQFF | TGTGCCAGCAGTAAGAGATCCGGGACAGGCCACAATGAGCAGTTCTTC
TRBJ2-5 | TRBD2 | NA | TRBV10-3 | CAISESSASGSKTQYF | TGTGCCATCAGTGAGTCGTCGGCTAGCGGGAGTAAGACCCAGTACTTC
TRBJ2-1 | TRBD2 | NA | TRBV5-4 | CATPTSGVGDEQFF | TGTGCCACTCCCACTAGCGGGGTAGGCGATGAGCAGTTCTTC
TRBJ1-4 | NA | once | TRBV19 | CASSQVVYEKLFF | TGTGCCAGTAGCCAGGTAGTATATGAAAAACTGTTTTTT
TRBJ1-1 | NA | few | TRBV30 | CAWSEGSTEAFF | TGTGCCTGGAGTGAAGGGTCCACTGAAGCTTTCTTT
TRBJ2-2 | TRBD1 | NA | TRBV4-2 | CASGRFTGVPNTGELFF | TGTGCCAGCGGGCGATTTACAGGGGTCCCGAACACCGGGGAGCTGTTTTTT
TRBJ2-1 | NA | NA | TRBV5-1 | CASRRANTEDEQFF | TGCGCCAGCAGACGGGCCAACACAGAGGATGAGCAGTTCTTC
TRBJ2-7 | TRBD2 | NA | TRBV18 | CASSPTGGIGVKEQYF | TGTGCCAGCTCACCGACGGGGGGTATAGGGGTAAAGGAGCAGTACTTC
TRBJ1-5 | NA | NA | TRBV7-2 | CASSLVAGLGQPQHF | TGTGCCAGCAGCTTAGTGGCAGGGCTCGGTCAGCCCCAGCATTTT
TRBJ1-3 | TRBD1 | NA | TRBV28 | CASSPGGDGNTIYF | TGTGCCAGCAGTCCAGGGGGCGATGGAAACACCATATATTTT
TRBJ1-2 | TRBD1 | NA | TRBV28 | CASTIGQGGYTF | TGTGCCAGCACCATAGGACAGGGCGGCTACACCTTC